Listed here are 4 T cell receptor beta chains from one sample, sequenced in a study of T cells in Graves' hyperthyroidism and ophthalmopathy. Amplification yielded TCR beta CDR3 regions, with RNA transcripts as the source. During a first-round RT-PCR of the TCR CDR3, the HTBI primer set was used. TCRdb called the multiplex PCR reads again in MiXCR, with one record for every CDR3 protein. The data show 300,000 to 450,000 distinct CDR3 sequences, with roughly 15% seen just once and less than 20% held by the top ten. The sequencing sample was made of blood. These receptors all stem from a woman in her thirties with Graves' ophthalmopathy.

The V and J genes are TRBV27 and TRBJ2-3; TRBD1 might be the D (6 bases). The CDR3 is 12 residues long. Germline loops: CDR1 MNHEY, CDR2 SMNVEV (reference sequence). V was trimmed by 8 bases and J by 2 bases, leaving 8 bases between them. For the CDR3, the DNA is TGTGCCAGCGGACAGAACACAGATACGCAGTATTTT. It encodes CASGQNTDTQYF.

This clonotype was counted at least ten times. The junction differs from germline at one of its ends, possibly a read error. The chain recombines TRBV3-1 with TRBJ2-5; TRBD1 agrees at 7 bases. The CDR3 sequence is 14 residues long. Germline CDR1 is LGHDT and CDR2 is YNNKEL (reference sequence). The CDR3 loop reads CASRQGVFGTALYF. The DNA for the CDR3 is TGTGCCAGCAGGCAAGGTGTTTTCGGGACAGCTCTTTACTTC.

This clonotype has ten or more counts. V is TRBV6-1 and J is TRBJ2-3, with D perhaps assigned TRBD1 or TRBD2 (5 bases each). Germline CDR1 is MNHNS and CDR2 is SASEGT. This CDR3 is built from 17 residues. V lost 3 bases and J lost 2, with 18 bases in between. CDR3 sequence: CASSDPPGPHLTDTQYF. CDR3 nucleotide sequence: TGTGCCAGCAGTGATCCACCGGGACCCCACCTCACAGATACGCAGTATTTT.

This clonotype was counted at least ten times. This chain connects TRBV11-3 to TRBJ2-2; the D gene is possibly TRBD2 (6 bases). This CDR3 contains 16 residues. The germline V and J ends were trimmed by 1 base and 9 bases, with 18 bases remaining between them. Germline V CDR1 and CDR2: SGHNT, YENEEA. CDR3 bases: TGTGCCAGCAGCTTAGCTTCAGGGACTCTTGGAAGGGAGCTGTTTTTT. It is translated as CASSLASGTLGRELFF.